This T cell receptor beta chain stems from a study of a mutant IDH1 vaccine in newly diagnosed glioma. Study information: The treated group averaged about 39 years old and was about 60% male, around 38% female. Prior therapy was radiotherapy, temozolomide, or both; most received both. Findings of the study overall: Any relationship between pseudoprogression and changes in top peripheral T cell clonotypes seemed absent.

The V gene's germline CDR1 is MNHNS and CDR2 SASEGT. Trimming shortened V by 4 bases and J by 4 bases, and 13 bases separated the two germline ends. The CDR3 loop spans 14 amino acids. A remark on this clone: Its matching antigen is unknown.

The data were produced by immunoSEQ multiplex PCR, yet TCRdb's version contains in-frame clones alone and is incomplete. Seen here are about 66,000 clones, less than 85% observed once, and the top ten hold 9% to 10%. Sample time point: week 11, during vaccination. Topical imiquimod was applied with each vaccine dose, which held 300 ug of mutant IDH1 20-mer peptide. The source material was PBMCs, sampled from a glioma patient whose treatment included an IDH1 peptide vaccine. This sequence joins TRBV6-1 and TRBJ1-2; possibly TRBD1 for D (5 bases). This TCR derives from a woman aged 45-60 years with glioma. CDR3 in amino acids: CASSVGGIAYGYTF. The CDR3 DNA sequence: TGTGCCAGCAGTGTGGGGGGAATCGCCTATGGCTACACCTTC.